These 16 T cell receptor beta chains came from one sample sequenced in a study of blood T cell repertoires in COVID-19. Measured with immunoSEQ multiplex PCR; TCRdb has only the in-frame clones, and not every one. Here the sample spans approximately 90,000 clones, about 87% being singletons. The sequenced sample consisted of peripheral blood. These receptor sequences come from a human donor with acute or convalescent COVID-19. The donor label of this sample is uncertain.

The chain combines TRBV5-4 with TRBJ1-1; no clear D gene. Trimming removed 3 bases from V and 1 base from J, with 10 bases in between. CDR3 length equals 14 residues. Germline V gives CDR1 SGHNT, CDR2 YYREEE (reference sequence). CDR3 DNA sequence: TGTGCCAGCAGCTCGCGGGCTGCGAACACTGAAGCTTTCTTT. Translating it yields CASSSRAANTEAFF. The full variable domain, completed using reference TRBV5-4 and TRBJ1-1, is ETGVTQSPTHLIKTRGQQVTLRCSSQSGHNTVSWYQQALGQGPQFIFQYYREEENGRGNFPPRFSGLQFPNYSSELNVNALELDDSALYLCASSSRAANTEAFFGQGTRLTVV.

V usage is TRBV20-1 and J usage is TRBJ2-2; D unclear. The CDR3 is made up of 11 amino acids. The V end lost 6 bases, the J end lost 8 bases, and 10 bases lay between the germline ends. Germline CDR1 and CDR2: DFQATT and SNEGSKA (reference sequence). The DNA of the CDR3 is TGCAGTGCCCCTCTCGGGGGGGAGCTGTTTTTT. Its translation: CSAPLGGELFF.

The chain carries TRBV27 and TRBJ2-1; TRBD2 might be the D (5 bases). V lost 5 bases and J lost 5, with 7 bases in between. Germline loops: CDR1 MNHEY, CDR2 SMNVEV (reference sequence). The CDR3 sequence is 12 residues long. The CDR3, as DNA: TGTGCCAGCAGTGAGCGGAACAATGAGCAGTTCTTC. Translating it yields CASSERNNEQFF.

The chain couples TRBV6-5 to TRBJ1-2; TRBD1 is a possible D gene (6 bases). The V and J ends lost 2 bases and 3 bases respectively, with 13 bases between them. Germline V lookup: CDR1 MNHEY, CDR2 SVGAGI. This CDR3 has 15 amino acids. CDR3 protein: CASSYTTGIHYGYTF. CDR3 bases: TGTGCCAGCAGTTACACCACAGGGATTCACTATGGCTACACCTTC.

This rearrangement joins TRBV2 to TRBJ1-5, with D perhaps matching TRBD1 (5 bases). Germline CDR1 is SNHLY and CDR2 is FYNNEI. The CDR3 has 17 amino acids. The V gene lost 2 bases and the J gene lost 2 bases, with 16 bases spanning the gap. The CDR3 is CASSENVGGTGNQPQHF. The CDR3 DNA is TGTGCCAGCAGTGAAAATGTTGGGGGGACGGGCAATCAGCCCCAGCATTTT.

CDR3 sequence: CASSEAAGGGDSYEQYF. The CDR3, as DNA: TGTGCCAGCAGTGAAGCGGCCGGCGGGGGGGACTCCTACGAGCAGTACTTC. The J gene is TRBJ2-7, the V gene TRBV6-1; 9 nucleotides agree with TRBD2. J was trimmed by 0 bases and V by 0 bases; bases with no gene match: 6. Germline V lookup: CDR1 MNHNS, CDR2 SASEGT. The CDR3 is 17 residues long.

The gene calls are TRBV7-9 and TRBJ1-1, with 8 bases that match TRBD1. The CDR3 has 11 amino acids. The germline V gene has CDR1 SEHNR and CDR2 FQNEAQ (reference sequence). With V trimmed by 5 bases and J by 10 bases, 3 bases remained unmatched. CDR3 in amino acids: CASSRQGLAFF. Here the CDR3 DNA reads TGTGCCAGCAGCCGACAGGGGTTAGCTTTCTTT.

The chain's CDR3 is CASSQGQSVLYEQYF. The CDR3 nucleotides read TGCGCCAGCAGCCAAGGACAGTCAGTACTCTACGAGCAGTACTTC. The chain carries TRBV4-1 and TRBJ2-7, with D possibly being TRBD1 (5 bases). This CDR3 has 15 residues. V was pared by 1 base and J by 3 bases, with 13 bases between. Per the germline V gene, CDR1 is MGHRA and CDR2 is YSYEKL.

The CDR3 DNA reads as TGTGCCAGCAGCTTGGCTGCGGGGGGGCCAAGCGAGCAGTTCTTC. It codes for CASSLAAGGPSEQFF. The genes are TRBV5-5 and TRBJ2-1, with 9 bases lining up with TRBD2. This CDR3 comprises 15 residues. With 0 bases clipped from V and 10 bases from J, the junction kept 8 bases outside the gene matches. The V gene's germline CDR1 is SGHKS and CDR2 YYEKEE (reference sequence).

The CDR3 DNA reads as TGCAGCGTCCGGGGGGGCACTGAAGCTTTCTTT. Translation gives CSVRGGTEAFF. The chain joins TRBV20-1 to TRBJ1-1; D is perhaps TRBD1 (5 bases). The CDR3 is 11 amino acids. Per the germline V gene, CDR1 is DFQATT and CDR2 is SNEGSKA (reference sequence).

The CDR3 loop reads CASSPRTPLNTEAFF. CDR3 sequence (DNA): TGTGCCAGCAGCCCCCGGACACCACTGAACACTGAAGCTTTCTTT. The chain uses TRBV11-2 and TRBJ1-1; a weak D match, TRBD1 (5 bases). Germline CDR1 is SGHAT and CDR2 is FQNNGV. Between the trimmed V and J ends, which lost 5 bases and 0 bases, there was a span of 13 bases. The CDR3 has 15 amino acids.

This chain joins TRBV5-4 and TRBJ1-1; 7 bases map to TRBD1. Trimming removed 0 bases from V and 4 bases from J; junction bases left unmatched: 6. This CDR3 comprises 15 residues. Germline loops: CDR1 SGHNT, CDR2 YYREEE (reference sequence). The CDR3: CASSLGTDRATEAFF. The CDR3, as DNA: TGTGCCAGCAGCTTGGGGACCGACAGGGCCACTGAAGCTTTCTTT.

CDR3 in DNA: TGTGCCAGCAGCCAAACGAACCTACGGGAAAATCAGCCCCAGCATTTT. Protein sequence: CASSQTNLRENQPQHF. The chain carries TRBV4-2 and TRBJ1-5; D is unresolved. This CDR3 is 16 amino acids long. The V gene's germline CDR1 is LGHNA and CDR2 YNFKEQ. Deletions cut 2 bases from V and 4 bases from J, with 15 bases between.

CDR3 DNA sequence: TGTGCCAGTTCGGGGGTTTCTGGAAACACCATATATTTT. It codes for CASSGVSGNTIYF. The chain carries TRBV9 and TRBJ1-3, with D perhaps matching TRBD1 (5 bases). Germline V gene data show CDR1 as SGDLS and CDR2 as YYNGEE. Trimming pared 8 bases from V and 1 base from J, leaving 10 bases between. This CDR3 is built from 13 residues.

V gene TRBV3-1 (or the pseudogene TRBV3-2) combines with J gene TRBJ1-1; TRBD1 aligns across 9 bases. Germline assignment: CDR1 LGHDT and CDR2 YNNKEL (reference sequence). There are 13 residues in the CDR3. V lost 5 bases and J lost 5; bases outside the gene matches: 3. The CDR3 DNA reads TGTGCCAGCAGCTCCGGGACAGGGACTGAAGCTTTCTTT. It encodes CASSSGTGTEAFF.

This clone was counted a single time. The chain combines TRBV7-3 with TRBJ1-1; D is undetermined. The CDR3 covers 13 residues. Germline V CDR1 and CDR2: SGHTA, FQGTGA. V dropped 3 bases and J dropped 7 bases, with 12 bases sitting between them. The CDR3 region is CASSFSELGEAFF. The DNA for the CDR3 is TGTGCCAGCAGCTTTAGCGAACTGGGTGAAGCTTTCTTT.